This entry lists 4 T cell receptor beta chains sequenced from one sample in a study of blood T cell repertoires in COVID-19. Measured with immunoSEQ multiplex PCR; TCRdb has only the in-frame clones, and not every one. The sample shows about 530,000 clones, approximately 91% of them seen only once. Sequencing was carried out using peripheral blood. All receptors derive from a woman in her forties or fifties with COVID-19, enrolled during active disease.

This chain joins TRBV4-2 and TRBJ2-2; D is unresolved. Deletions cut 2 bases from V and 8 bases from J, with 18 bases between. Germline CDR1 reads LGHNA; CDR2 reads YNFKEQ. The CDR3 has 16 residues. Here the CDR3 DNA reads TGTGCCAGCAGCCAACCTAGATCTATGAGTGAGGGGGAGCTGTTTTTT. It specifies CASSQPRSMSEGELFF.

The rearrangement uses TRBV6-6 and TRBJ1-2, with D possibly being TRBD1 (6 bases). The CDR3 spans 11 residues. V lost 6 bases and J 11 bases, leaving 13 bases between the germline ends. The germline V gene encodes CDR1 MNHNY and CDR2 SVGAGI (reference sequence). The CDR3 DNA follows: TGTGCCAGCAGGTGGACAGAGGAATACACCTTC. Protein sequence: CASRWTEEYTF.

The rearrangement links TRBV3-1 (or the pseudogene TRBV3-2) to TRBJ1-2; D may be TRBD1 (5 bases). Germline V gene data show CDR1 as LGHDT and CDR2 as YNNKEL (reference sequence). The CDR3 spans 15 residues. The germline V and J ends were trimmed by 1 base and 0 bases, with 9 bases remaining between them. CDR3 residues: CASSQGQITNYGYTF. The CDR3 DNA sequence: TGTGCCAGCAGCCAAGGACAGATCACTAACTATGGCTACACCTTC.

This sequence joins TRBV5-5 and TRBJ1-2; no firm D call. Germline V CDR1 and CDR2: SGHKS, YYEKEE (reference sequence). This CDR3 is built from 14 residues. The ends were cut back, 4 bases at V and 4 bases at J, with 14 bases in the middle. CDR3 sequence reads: CASSLRSDGYGYTF. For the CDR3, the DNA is TGTGCCAGCAGCCTCCGGAGTGATGGCTATGGCTACACCTTC.